Presented here are 4 T cell receptor beta chains from one specimen sequenced in a study of control samples from healthy donors and cancer patients (dated by TCRdb to the early 2020s). Library construction relied on the immunoSEQ multiplex PCR assay. TCRdb re-hosts the immuneACCESS table, in-frame sequences only. Its copies lack some clones; in the studies checked, an unresolved V gene accounts for under half of them, and the cause for the rest is not known. Present in this sample are about 80,000 clones, 70% to 90% of which were seen just once. Of the sample, less than 8.5% falls within the top ten clones. Input material: blood. These receptors were taken from a woman aged 55-70 years in good health.

The chain carries TRBV7-9 and TRBJ2-2, with TRBD2 as a possible D gene (5 bases). Per the germline V gene, CDR1 is SEHNR and CDR2 is FQNEAQ (reference sequence). V lost 10 bases and J lost 0, with 27 bases in between. The CDR3 runs 19 residues. CDR3 sequence (DNA): TGTGCCACCCCCTTCGGGCCCTCCGAAACTAGTCCGAACACCGGGGAGCTGTTTTTT. This codes for CATPFGPSETSPNTGELFF.

The chain joins TRBV14 to TRBJ2-3; D gene uncertain. The V gene's germline CDR1 is SGHDN and CDR2 FVKESK. This CDR3 contains 12 residues. Trimming removed 2 bases from V and 0 bases from J, with 0 bases in between. CDR3 coding DNA: TGTGCCAGCAGCCAAAGCACAGATACGCAGTATTTT. Translation gives CASSQSTDTQYF.

The chain employs TRBV11-3 and TRBJ1-2; D gene unclear. This CDR3 is built from 16 residues. V shed 1 base and J shed 2 bases, with 14 bases lying between them. The germline V gene has CDR1 SGHNT and CDR2 YENEEA. The CDR3 here is CASSLAELEGNYGYTF. CDR3 bases: TGTGCCAGCAGCTTAGCGGAGTTAGAGGGCAACTATGGCTACACCTTC.

The sample holds one count of this clone. The V and J genes are TRBV5-1 and TRBJ1-6; D not resolved. Trimming pared 0 bases from V and 0 bases from J, leaving 7 bases between. Germline V lookup: CDR1 SGHRS, CDR2 YFSETQ. This CDR3 contains 16 residues. The DNA for the CDR3 is TGCGCCAGCAGCTTGGGGGGTAGCTCCTATAATTCACCCCTCCACTTT. Amino acids: CASSLGGSSYNSPLHF.